This TCR beta chain was identified in a study of T cell changes during pregnancy in multiple sclerosis. Germline V gives CDR1 MNHEY, CDR2 SVGAGI. V was clipped by 4 bases and J by 0 bases; unmatched bases: 1. This CDR3 is 14 amino acids long. The method was immunoSEQ multiplex PCR; TCRdb's version includes in-frame clones alone and lacks a portion of them. The table has over 45,000 clones, 92% seen once. Material: CD4+ T cells from peripheral blood mononuclear cells, obtained in the second trimester of pregnancy. J is TRBJ2-7 and V is TRBV6-5; 9 bases line up with TRBD2. The sequence came from a female donor in good health, enrolled as a control in a pregnancy study. CDR3 sequence: CASSSTSGSYEQYF. CDR3 DNA: TGTGCCAGCAGTTCGACTAGCGGCTCCTACGAGCAGTACTTC.